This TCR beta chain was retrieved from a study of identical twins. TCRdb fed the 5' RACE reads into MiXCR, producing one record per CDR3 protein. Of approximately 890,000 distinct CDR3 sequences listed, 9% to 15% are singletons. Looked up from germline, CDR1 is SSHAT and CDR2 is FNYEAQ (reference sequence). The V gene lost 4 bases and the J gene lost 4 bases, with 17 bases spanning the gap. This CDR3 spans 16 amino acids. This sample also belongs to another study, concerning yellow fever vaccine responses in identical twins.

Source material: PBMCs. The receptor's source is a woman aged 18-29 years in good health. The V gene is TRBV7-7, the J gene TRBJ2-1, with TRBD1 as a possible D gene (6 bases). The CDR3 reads CASSSISGTNYNEQFF. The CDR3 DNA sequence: TGTGCCAGCAGCTCAATTTCCGGGACAAATTACAATGAGCAGTTCTTC.